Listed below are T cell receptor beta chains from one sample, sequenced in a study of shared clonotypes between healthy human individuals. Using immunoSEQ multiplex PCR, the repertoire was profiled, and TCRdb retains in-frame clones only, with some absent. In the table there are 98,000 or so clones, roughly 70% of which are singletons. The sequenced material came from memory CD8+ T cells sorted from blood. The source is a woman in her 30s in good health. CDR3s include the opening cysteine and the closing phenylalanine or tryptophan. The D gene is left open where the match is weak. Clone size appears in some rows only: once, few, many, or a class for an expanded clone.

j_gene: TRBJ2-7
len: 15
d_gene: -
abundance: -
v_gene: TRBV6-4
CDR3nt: TGTGCCAGCAGTGAAGCAGAGACTAGCTCCTACGAGCAGTACTTC
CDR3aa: CASSEAETSSYEQYF

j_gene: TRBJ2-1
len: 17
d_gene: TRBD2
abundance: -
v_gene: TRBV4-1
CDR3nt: TGCGCCAGCAGCCCAGACTCTAGCGGGAGGGCCAACAATGAGCAGTTCTTC
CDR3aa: CASSPDSSGRANNEQFF

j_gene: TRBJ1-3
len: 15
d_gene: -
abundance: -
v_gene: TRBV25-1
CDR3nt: TGTGCCAGCAGTGAATATTCGGCGGAACGAAACACCATATATTTT
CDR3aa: CASSEYSAERNTIYF

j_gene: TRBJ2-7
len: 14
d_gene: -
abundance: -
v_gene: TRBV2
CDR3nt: TGTGCCAGCCTAGCTAGCGCCTACTCCTACGAGCAGTACTTC
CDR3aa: CASLASAYSYEQYF

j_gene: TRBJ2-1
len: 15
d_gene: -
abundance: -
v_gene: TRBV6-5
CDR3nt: TGTGCCAGCAGCCCTTGCCCCTGTCCCTACAATGAGCAGTTCTTC
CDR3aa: CASSPCPCPYNEQFF

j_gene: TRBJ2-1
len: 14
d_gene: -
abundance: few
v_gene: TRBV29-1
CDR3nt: TGCAGCGTTGCCCGAGGGGGACCTTACAATGAGCAGTTCTTC
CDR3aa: CSVARGGPYNEQFF

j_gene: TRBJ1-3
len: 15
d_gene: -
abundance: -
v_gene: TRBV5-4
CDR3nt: TGTGCCAGCAGCCTTGACGGGAGCTCTGGAAACACCATATATTTT
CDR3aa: CASSLDGSSGNTIYF

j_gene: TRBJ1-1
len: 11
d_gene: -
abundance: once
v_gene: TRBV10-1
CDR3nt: TGCGCCAGCAGTGCAGAAGGGGAAGCTTTCTTT
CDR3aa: CASSAEGEAFF

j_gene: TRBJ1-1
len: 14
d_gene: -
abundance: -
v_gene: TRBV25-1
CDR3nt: TGTGCCAGCAGTGAATGGGGCAGGAACACTGAAGCTTTCTTT
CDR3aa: CASSEWGRNTEAFF

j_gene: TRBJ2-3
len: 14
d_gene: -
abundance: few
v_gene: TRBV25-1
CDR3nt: TGTGCCAGCAGTAGGGGAACCTCCACAGATACGCAGTATTTT
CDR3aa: CASSRGTSTDTQYF

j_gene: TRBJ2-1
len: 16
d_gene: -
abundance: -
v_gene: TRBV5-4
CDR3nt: TGTGCCAGCAGCTTCCACCGGGCATCGGGCTACAATGAGCAGTTCTTC
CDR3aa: CASSFHRASGYNEQFF

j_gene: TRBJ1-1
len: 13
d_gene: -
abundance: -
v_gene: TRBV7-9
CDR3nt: TGTGCCAGCAGCTTAAACCAGGGCACTGAAGCTTTCTTT
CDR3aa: CASSLNQGTEAFF

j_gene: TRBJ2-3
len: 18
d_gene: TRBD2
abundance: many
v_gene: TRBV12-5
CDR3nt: TGTGCTAGTGGTTTGGGCGGGAGAAAAGGGCCTAGCACAGATACGCAGTATTTT
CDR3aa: CASGLGGRKGPSTDTQYF

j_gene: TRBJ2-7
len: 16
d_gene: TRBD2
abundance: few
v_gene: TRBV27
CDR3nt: TGTGCCAGCAGTAGCCGGACTAGCGGGAGACTAAACGAGCAGTACTTC
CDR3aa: CASSSRTSGRLNEQYF

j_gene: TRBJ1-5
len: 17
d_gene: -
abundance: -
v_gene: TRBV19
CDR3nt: TGTGCCAGTAGAGTATACCCGTTGGGACTTAGCACACAGCCCCAGCATTTT
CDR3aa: CASRVYPLGLSTQPQHF

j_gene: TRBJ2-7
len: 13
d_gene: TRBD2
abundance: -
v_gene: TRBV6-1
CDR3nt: TGTGCCACCCGACTAGCGGGAGACTACGAGCAGTACTTC
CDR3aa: CATRLAGDYEQYF

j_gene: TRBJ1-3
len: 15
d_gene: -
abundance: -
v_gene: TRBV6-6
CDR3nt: TGTGCCAGCAGAATTGGGGGTAGCGGGGGAAACACCATATATTTT
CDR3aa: CASRIGGSGGNTIYF

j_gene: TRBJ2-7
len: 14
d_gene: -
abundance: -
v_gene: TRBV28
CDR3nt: TGTGCCAGCAGTCTCTCTCCCGGGGGCCGGGGGCAGTACTTC
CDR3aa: CASSLSPGGRGQYF

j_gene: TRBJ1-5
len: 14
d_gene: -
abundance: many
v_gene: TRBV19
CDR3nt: TGTGCCAGTACCAACAGGGCCTATAATCAGCCCCAGCATTTT
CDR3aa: CASTNRAYNQPQHF

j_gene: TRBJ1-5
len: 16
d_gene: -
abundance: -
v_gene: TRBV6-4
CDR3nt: TGTGCCAGCAGTGACCCCGGGACGAGGGGCAATCAGCCCCAGCATTTT
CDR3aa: CASSDPGTRGNQPQHF

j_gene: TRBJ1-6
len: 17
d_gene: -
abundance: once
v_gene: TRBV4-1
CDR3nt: TGCGCCAGCAGCCAAGCTGGACTGCGCTCCTATAATTCACCCCTCCACTTT
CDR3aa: CASSQAGLRSYNSPLHF

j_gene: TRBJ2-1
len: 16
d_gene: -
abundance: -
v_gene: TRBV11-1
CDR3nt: TGTGCCAGCAGCTTAGAGTCGGGAGTAGGCTACAATGAGCAGTTCTTC
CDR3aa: CASSLESGVGYNEQFF

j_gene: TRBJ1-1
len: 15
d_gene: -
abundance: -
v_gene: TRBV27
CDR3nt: TGTGCCAGCAGTTTGGGCAGTACCCTCCTATTCGAAGCTTTCTTT
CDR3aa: CASSLGSTLLFEAFF

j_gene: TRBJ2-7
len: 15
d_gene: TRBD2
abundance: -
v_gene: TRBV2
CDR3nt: TGTGCCAGCAGCGCCATGGCTAGCGGCGCCTACGAGCAGTACTTC
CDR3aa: CASSAMASGAYEQYF

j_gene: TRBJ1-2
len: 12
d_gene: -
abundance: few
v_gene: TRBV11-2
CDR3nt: TGTGCCAGCAGCTTAGACGGGAATGGCTACACCTTC
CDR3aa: CASSLDGNGYTF

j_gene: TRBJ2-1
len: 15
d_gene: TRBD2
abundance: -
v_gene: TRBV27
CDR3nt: TGTGCCAGCAGTTTCTGGGGAGGGACCTACAATGAGCAGTTCTTC
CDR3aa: CASSFWGGTYNEQFF

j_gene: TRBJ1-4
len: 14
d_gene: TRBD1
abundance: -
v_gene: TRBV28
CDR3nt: TGTGCCAGCACCCTGACAGGGGATGATGAAAAACTGTTTTTT
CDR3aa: CASTLTGDDEKLFF

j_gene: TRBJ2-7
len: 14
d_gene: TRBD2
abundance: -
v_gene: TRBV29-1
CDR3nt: TGCAGCGTTACCCACCCGGAGGGAGGGTACGAGCAGTACTTC
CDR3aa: CSVTHPEGGYEQYF

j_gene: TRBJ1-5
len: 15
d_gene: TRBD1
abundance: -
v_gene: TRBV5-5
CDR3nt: TGTGCCAGCAGCTCAGGACAGGCGAACAATCAGCCCCAGCATTTT
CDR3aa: CASSSGQANNQPQHF

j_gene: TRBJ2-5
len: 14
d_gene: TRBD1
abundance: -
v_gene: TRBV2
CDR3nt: TGTGCCAGCAGGGACAGGGCCAATTCAGAGACCCAGTACTTC
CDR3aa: CASRDRANSETQYF

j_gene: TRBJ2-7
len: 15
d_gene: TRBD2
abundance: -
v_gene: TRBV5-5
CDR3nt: TGTGCCAGCAGCTTGGGCTCTAGCGGGCGAGACGAGCAGTACTTC
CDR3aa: CASSLGSSGRDEQYF

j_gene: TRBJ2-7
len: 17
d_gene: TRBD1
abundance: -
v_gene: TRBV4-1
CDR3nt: TGCGCCAGCAGCCAAGGGCCCCAGGACAGGGTTTCCTACGAGCAGTACTTC
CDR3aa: CASSQGPQDRVSYEQYF

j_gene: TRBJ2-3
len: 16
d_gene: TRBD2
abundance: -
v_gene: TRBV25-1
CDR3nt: TGTGCCAGCAGTGACGGGAGTGCGGGAGGAACAGATACGCAGTATTTT
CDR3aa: CASSDGSAGGTDTQYF

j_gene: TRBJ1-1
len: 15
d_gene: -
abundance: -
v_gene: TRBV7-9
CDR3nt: TGTGCCAGCAGTCAAGCTTCCGGCCCGGGAACTGAAGCTTTCTTT
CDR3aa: CASSQASGPGTEAFF

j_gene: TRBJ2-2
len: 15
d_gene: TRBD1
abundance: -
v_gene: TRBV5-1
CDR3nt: TGCGCCAGCAGCCCCGGGACAGAGAACACCGGGGAGCTGTTTTTT
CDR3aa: CASSPGTENTGELFF

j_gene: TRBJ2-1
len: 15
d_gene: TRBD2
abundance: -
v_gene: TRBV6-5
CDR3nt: TGTGCCAGCAGTTCCTGGACTAGCAGCTACAATGAGCAGTTCTTC
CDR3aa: CASSSWTSSYNEQFF

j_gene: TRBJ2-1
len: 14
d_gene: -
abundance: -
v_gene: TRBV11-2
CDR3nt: TGTGCCAGCAGCTTATTCTCGGCCTACAATGAGCAGTTCTTC
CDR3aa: CASSLFSAYNEQFF

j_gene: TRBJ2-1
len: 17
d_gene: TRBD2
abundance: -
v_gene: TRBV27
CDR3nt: TGTGCCAGCAGTTGGACCTCACTAGCGGGAGGACACAATGAGCAGTTCTTC
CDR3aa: CASSWTSLAGGHNEQFF

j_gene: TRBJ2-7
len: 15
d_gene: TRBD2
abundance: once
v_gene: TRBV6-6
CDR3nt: TGTGCCAGCAGTTACCTGTGGACTAGGGCCTACGAGCAGTACTTC
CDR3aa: CASSYLWTRAYEQYF

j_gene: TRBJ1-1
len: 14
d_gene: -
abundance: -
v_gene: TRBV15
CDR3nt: TGTGCCACCAGCAGAGAGCGGACGGAGGGGAAAGCTTTCTTT
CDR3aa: CATSRERTEGKAFF

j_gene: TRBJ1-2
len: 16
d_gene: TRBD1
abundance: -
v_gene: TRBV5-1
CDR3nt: TGCGCCAGCAGCCTTTTTTCGACAGGGGGGAACTATGGCTACACCTTC
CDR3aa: CASSLFSTGGNYGYTF

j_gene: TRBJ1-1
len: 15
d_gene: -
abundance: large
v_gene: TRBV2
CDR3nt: TGTGCCAGCAGTGAAGCGATTGGGGGGAACACTGAAGCTTTCTTT
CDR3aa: CASSEAIGGNTEAFF

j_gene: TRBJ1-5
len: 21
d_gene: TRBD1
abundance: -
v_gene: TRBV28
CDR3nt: TGTGCCAGCAGTGGCAACCTCCCGGGACAGAGGATCCTACTTAGCAATCAGCCCCAGCATTTT
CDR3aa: CASSGNLPGQRILLSNQPQHF

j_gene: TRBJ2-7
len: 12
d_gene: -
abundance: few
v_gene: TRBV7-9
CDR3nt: TGTGCCAGCAGCTTAGCGGTATACGAGCAGTACTTC
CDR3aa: CASSLAVYEQYF

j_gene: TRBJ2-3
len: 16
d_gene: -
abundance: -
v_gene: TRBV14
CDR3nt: TGTGCCAGCAGCCAAGGGCGACGGACCCACCGAAATACGCAGTATTTT
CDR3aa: CASSQGRRTHRNTQYF

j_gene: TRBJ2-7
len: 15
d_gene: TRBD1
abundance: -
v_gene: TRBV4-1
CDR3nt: TGCGCCAGCAGCCAGCTACAGGGGGCTTTCCACGAGCAGTACTTC
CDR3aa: CASSQLQGAFHEQYF

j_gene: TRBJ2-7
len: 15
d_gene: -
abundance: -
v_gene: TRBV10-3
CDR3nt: TGTGCCATCAGTCCAGAATCTCGAGGATTCCACGAGCAGTACTTC
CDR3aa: CAISPESRGFHEQYF